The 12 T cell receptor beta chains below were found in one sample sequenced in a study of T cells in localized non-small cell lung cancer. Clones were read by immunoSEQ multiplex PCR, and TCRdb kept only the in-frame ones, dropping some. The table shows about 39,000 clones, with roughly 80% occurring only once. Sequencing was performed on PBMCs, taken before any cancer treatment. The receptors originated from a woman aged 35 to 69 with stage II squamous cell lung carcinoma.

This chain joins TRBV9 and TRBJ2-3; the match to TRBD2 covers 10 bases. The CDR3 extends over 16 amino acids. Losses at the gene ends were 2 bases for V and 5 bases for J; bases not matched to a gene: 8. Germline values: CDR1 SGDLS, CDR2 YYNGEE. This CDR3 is CASSVPSGGQGDTQYF. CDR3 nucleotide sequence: TGTGCCAGCAGCGTCCCTAGCGGGGGCCAGGGAGATACGCAGTATTTT.

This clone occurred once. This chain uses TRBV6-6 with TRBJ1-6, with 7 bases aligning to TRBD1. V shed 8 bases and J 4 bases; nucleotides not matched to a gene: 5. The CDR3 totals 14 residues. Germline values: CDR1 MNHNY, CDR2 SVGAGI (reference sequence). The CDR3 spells CASGRTGYNSPLHF. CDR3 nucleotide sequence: TGTGCCAGCGGCCGGACAGGTTATAATTCACCCCTCCACTTT.

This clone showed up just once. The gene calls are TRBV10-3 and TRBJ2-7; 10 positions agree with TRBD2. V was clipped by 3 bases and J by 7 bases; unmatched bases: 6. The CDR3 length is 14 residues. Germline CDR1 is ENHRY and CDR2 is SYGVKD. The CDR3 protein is CAISEGLAAGEQYF. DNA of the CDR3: TGTGCCATCAGTGAAGGACTAGCGGCTGGGGAGCAGTACTTC.

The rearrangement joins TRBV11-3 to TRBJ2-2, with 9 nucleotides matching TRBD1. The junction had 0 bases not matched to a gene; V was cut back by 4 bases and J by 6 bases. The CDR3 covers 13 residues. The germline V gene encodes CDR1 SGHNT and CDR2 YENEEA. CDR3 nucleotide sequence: TGTGCCAGCAGCTGGGACAGGGCCGGGGAGCTGTTTTTT. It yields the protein CASSWDRAGELFF.

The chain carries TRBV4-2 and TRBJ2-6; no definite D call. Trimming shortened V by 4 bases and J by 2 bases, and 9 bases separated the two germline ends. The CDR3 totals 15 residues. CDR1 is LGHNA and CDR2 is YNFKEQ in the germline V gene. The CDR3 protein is CASSPGQTGANVLTF. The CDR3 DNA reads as TGTGCCAGCAGCCCCGGGCAAACTGGGGCCAACGTCCTGACTTTC.

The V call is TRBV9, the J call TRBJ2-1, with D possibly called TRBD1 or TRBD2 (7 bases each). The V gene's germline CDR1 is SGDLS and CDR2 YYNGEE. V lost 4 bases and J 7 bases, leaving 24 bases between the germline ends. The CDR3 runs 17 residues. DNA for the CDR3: TGTGCCAGCAGCCCCAGGGGGGGGGCTATTAGTCATAATGAGCAGTTCTTC. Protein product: CASSPRGGAISHNEQFF.

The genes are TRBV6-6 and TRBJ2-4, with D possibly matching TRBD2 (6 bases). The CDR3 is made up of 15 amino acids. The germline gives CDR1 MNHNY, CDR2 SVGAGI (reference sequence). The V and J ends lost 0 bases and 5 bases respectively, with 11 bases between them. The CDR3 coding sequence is TGTGCCAGCAGTTACTCGTCGGGGGATGAAAACATTCAGTACTTC. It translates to CASSYSSGDENIQYF.

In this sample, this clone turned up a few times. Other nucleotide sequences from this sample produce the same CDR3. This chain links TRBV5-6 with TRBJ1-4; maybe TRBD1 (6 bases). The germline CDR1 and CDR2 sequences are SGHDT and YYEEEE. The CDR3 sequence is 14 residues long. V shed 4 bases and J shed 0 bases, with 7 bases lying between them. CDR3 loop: CASSPGATNEKLFF. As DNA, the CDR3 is TGTGCCAGCAGCCCAGGGGCAACTAATGAAAAACTGTTTTTT. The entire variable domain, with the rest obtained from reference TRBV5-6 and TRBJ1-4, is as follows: DAGVTQSPTHLIKTRGQQVTLRCSPKSGHDTVSWYQQALGQGPQFIFQYYEEEERQRGNFPDRFSGHQFPNYSSELNVNALLLGDSALYLCASSPGATNEKLFFGSGTQLSVL.

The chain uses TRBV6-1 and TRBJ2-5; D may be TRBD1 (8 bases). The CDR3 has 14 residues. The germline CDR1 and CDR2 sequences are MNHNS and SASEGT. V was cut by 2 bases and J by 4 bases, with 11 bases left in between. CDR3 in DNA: TGTGCCAGCAGTGAAAACAGGGGGGGAGAGACCCAGTACTTC. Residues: CASSENRGGETQYF.

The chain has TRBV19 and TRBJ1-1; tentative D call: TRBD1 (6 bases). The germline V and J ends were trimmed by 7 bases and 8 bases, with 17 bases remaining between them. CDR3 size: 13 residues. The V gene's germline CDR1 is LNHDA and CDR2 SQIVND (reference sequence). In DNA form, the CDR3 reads TGTGCCAGTACCACACAGGGTGTTCTGGAAGCTTTCTTT. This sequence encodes CASTTQGVLEAFF.

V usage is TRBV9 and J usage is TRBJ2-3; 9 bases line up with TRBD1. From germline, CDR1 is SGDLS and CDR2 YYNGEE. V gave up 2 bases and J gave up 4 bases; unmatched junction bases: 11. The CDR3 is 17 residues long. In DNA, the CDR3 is TGTGCCAGCAGCGTGAGCCCGGGACAGGGTAGCGCAGATACGCAGTATTTT. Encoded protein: CASSVSPGQGSADTQYF.

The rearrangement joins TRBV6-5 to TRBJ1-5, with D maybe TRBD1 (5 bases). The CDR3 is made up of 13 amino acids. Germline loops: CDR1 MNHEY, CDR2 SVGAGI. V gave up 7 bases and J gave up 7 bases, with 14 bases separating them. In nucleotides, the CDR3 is TGTGCCAGCAAAATAGGGGCAGGACAGCCCCAGCATTTT. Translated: CASKIGAGQPQHF.